This is a list of T cell receptor beta chains from one sample in a study of CD8 T cells in Susac syndrome. TCRdb re-called the immunoSEQ multiplex PCR reads through MiXCR, storing one row per CDR3 protein. The sample lists hundreds of thousands of distinct CDR3 sequences; over 90% were seen once. Sequencing input: CD4+ T cells from PBMCs. Source of these receptors: a human donor with multiple sclerosis. The CDR3 runs from the conserved cysteine through the conserved F or W. The D gene is left open where the match is weak. Expanded clones get a size class; other rows say once, few or many, or leave the size out.

J	V	size	D	DNA	CDR3
TRBJ1-1	TRBV29-1	.	.	TGCAGCGTTAGCAGGGGCATGAACACTGAAGCTTTCTTT	CSVSRGMNTEAFF
TRBJ2-2	TRBV7-3	few	.	TGTGCCAGCAGCCCCGGGGCCGGGGAGCTGTTTTTT	CASSPGAGELFF
TRBJ2-3	TRBV20-1	.	.	TGCAGTGCTAGAGGGCGGGACTTATTAGTCGGCACAGATACGCAGTATTTT	CSARGRDLLVGTDTQYF
TRBJ2-1	TRBV30	.	.	TGTGCCTGGAGTGGCTTGGTTTTATGCTTC	CAWSGLVLCF
TRBJ2-1	TRBV23-1	.	TRBD2	TGCGCCAGCAGTCAAATAAGCGGGGGGGCCAATGAGCAGTTCTTC	CASSQISGGANEQFF
TRBJ2-3	TRBV6-5	.	TRBD2	TGTGCCAGCACAAGGGGACTAGTCACAGATACGCAGTATTTT	CASTRGLVTDTQYF
TRBJ1-5	TRBV21-1	.	.	TGTGCCAGCAGCAAACTGTCCGAATTATATAGCAATCAGCCCCAGCATTTT	CASSKLSELYSNQPQHF
TRBJ1-2	TRBV9	.	.	TGTGCCAGCAGCGTAGACCCCACCCCAGGACTTACGAACTATGGCTACACCTTC	CASSVDPTPGLTNYGYTF
TRBJ2-1	TRBV30	.	.	TGTGCCTGGTCACAGGGCAATGAGCAGTTCTTC	CAWSQGNEQFF
TRBJ1-4	TRBV18	.	.	TGTGCCAGCTCACCCCCAACCTATGAAAAACTGTTTTTT	CASSPPTYEKLFF
TRBJ1-6	TRBV18	.	TRBD1	TGTGCCAGCTCACTAGGTGCGACAGGGAATTCACCCCTCCACTTT	CASSLGATGNSPLHF
TRBJ1-5	TRBV14	.	.	TGTGCCAGCAGTCCTGCGGGCAGTAGCAATCAGCCCCAGCATTTT	CASSPAGSSNQPQHF
TRBJ2-3	TRBV3-1	.	.	TGTGCCAGCAGCCTTTTAGCTGACAATACGCAGTATTTT	CASSLLADNTQYF
TRBJ2-5	TRBV7-2	.	TRBD2	TGTGCCAGCAGCTTAAGAGGAAGCGGGGGGGCTTTCCTACAAGAGACCCAGTACTTC	CASSLRGSGGAFLQETQYF
TRBJ2-5	TRBV20-1	.	.	TGCAGTGCCTTAGAATTGGGGGCGAGCCAAGAGACCCAGTACTTC	CSALELGASQETQYF
TRBJ2-5	TRBV15	.	TRBD2	TGTGCCACCAGCTGGACTAGCGGGGGGGCCGGGAAGACCCAGTACTTC	CATSWTSGGAGKTQYF
TRBJ1-1	TRBV20-1	.	.	TGCAGTGCCCCCGGAGGCAGGGGAATGAACACTGAAGCTTTCTTT	CSAPGGRGMNTEAFF
TRBJ2-2	TRBV29-1	.	TRBD1	TGCAGCGCAGACAGGGTCGACGGTGGGGAGCTGTTTTTT	CSADRVDGGELFF
TRBJ1-5	TRBV19	.	.	TGTGCCAGTGCAGATACCAGCAATCAGCCCCAGCATTTT	CASADTSNQPQHF
TRBJ1-4	TRBV30	.	.	TGTGCCTGGAGTGTAAAAGGCCTCGAAAAACTGTTTTTT	CAWSVKGLEKLFF
TRBJ1-6	TRBV6-1	.	.	TGTGCCAGCTCACTCCGGACGGCCCTGTATAATTCACCCCTCCACTTT	CASSLRTALYNSPLHF
TRBJ1-1	TRBV29-1	.	.	TGCAGCGTTCGACCGTCTATGAACACTGAAGCTTTCTTT	CSVRPSMNTEAFF
TRBJ2-1	TRBV24-1	.	TRBD1	TGTGCCACCAGTGCCGACAGGGATTGCTTC	CATSADRDCF
TRBJ2-3	TRBV29-1	.	.	TGCAGCGTTAGCAGGGGAAGCACAGATACGCAGTATTTT	CSVSRGSTDTQYF
TRBJ2-3	TRBV30	once	.	TGTGCCTGGCAGAGTACAGGGGATACGCAGTATTTT	CAWQSTGDTQYF
TRBJ1-1	TRBV28	.	.	TGTGCCAGCCCCCCCCGGCGGCAGTTCCTTGATGAAGCTTTCTTT	CASPPRRQFLDEAFF
TRBJ1-2	TRBV20-1	once	.	TGCAGTGCTAGAGATGGAACGGGGTTAAACTATGGCTACACCTTC	CSARDGTGLNYGYTF
TRBJ2-3	TRBV6-6	.	.	TGTGCCAGCACTCAGACCAGGGGCGCAGATACGCAGTATTTT	CASTQTRGADTQYF
TRBJ2-1	TRBV3-1	.	.	TGTGCCAGCAGCCACCGCAAGGAGCAGTCCTTC	CASSHRKEQSF
TRBJ2-5	TRBV15	.	.	TGTGCCACCAGCAGAGGGTCCAGGGAGACCCAGTACTTC	CATSRGSRETQYF
TRBJ2-3	TRBV9	.	TRBD2	TGTGCCAGCAGCCCTCGGACTAGCGCATACACAGATACGCAGTATTTT	CASSPRTSAYTDTQYF
TRBJ1-2	TRBV2	once	TRBD1	TGTGCCAGCAAGTTTGGACAGGGGGACGGCTACACCTTC	CASKFGQGDGYTF
TRBJ1-4	TRBV30	.	.	TGTGCCTGGAGTCGGACCCCTCGGAGAGAGTTTTTT	CAWSRTPRREFF
TRBJ1-2	TRBV5-6	.	.	TGTGCCAGCAGCCCACCGACAGGAGGCTACACCTTC	CASSPPTGGYTF
TRBJ2-2	TRBV6-2/TRBV6-3	.	TRBD1	TGTGCCAGCAGCAACGACAGGGTGCGGACCGGGGAGCTGTTTTTT	CASSNDRVRTGELFF